This is a list of T cell receptor beta chains from one sample in a study of somatic mutations in cytotoxic T cells in rheumatoid arthritis. Produced via immunoSEQ multiplex PCR; TCRdb's table is partial and in-frame only. The table has 35,000 to 45,000 clones, about four fifths seen once; the top ten hold roughly 3.2%. Sequencing was performed on CD8+ T cells sorted from blood. These TCRs come from a man aged 40-50 years in good health. Each CDR3 is given with its conserved first and last residue. The order of the fields is CDR3 length, clone size, D gene, V gene, J gene, CDR3 DNA, CDR3 protein. D genes are given only for firm matches. Rows may omit the clone size; those that give it use once, few, many or a size class.

>13|NA|TRBD1|TRBV7-9|TRBJ2-1
TGTGCCAGCAGCCGGACAGGGTTGAATGAGCAGTTCTTC
CASSRTGLNEQFF
>12|NA|NA|TRBV5-1|TRBJ2-2
TGCGCCAGCAGCTCGGGCGGCGGGGAGCTGTTTTTT
CASSSGGGELFF
>14|NA|NA|TRBV5-1|TRBJ2-7
TGCGCCAGCAGCTCCAGCCCGGGTTTCTACGAGCAGTACTTC
CASSSSPGFYEQYF
>19|NA|TRBD1|TRBV29-1|TRBJ2-1
TGCAGCGTTGATACCCCCTCGGACAGGCCCTTTGGGCTCTACAATGAGCAGTTCTTC
CSVDTPSDRPFGLYNEQFF
>14|NA|NA|TRBV11-2|TRBJ2-3
TGTGCCAGCAGCGTCATCGGCAGCACAGATACGCAGTATTTT
CASSVIGSTDTQYF
>16|NA|NA|TRBV5-1|TRBJ2-5
TGCGCCAGCAGCTTGTCCCGAACTACCCTCCAAGAGACCCAGTACTTC
CASSLSRTTLQETQYF
>17|once|TRBD1|TRBV5-4|TRBJ1-1
TGTGCCAGCAGCTCGGGGACAGGGGGGTTTTTGGACACTGAAGCTTTCTTT
CASSSGTGGFLDTEAFF
>15|NA|TRBD2|TRBV5-1|TRBJ2-7
TGCGCCAGCAGCCTGCGGACTAGCGGGAGTTTCGAGCAGTACTTC
CASSLRTSGSFEQYF
>16|NA|NA|TRBV5-6|TRBJ2-3
TGTGCCAGCAGCTTAATTCTGGGTGGGAGCACAGATACGCAGTATTTT
CASSLILGGSTDTQYF
>15|NA|NA|TRBV28|TRBJ2-5
TGTGCCAGCACCCACGGGTTGGGCGACCAAGAGACCCAGTACTTC
CASTHGLGDQETQYF
>12|NA|NA|TRBV6-5|TRBJ2-4
TGTGCCAGCACGGACAGAAAAAACATTCAGTACTTC
CASTDRKNIQYF
>17|NA|TRBD1|TRBV11-2|TRBJ2-1
TGTGCCAGCAGCTTTTACCTAGGGACAGGGGGCTCAGGTGAGCAGTTCTTC
CASSFYLGTGGSGEQFF
>13|NA|NA|TRBV27|TRBJ1-1
TGTGCCAGCAGTTTGGGGAGCCGAAATAGGGCTTTCTTT
CASSLGSRNRAFF
>15|NA|NA|TRBV2|TRBJ1-5
TGTGCCAGCAGTGAAGGGGGGGAGACCAATCAGCCCCAGCATTTT
CASSEGGETNQPQHF
>18|NA|TRBD1|TRBV7-9|TRBJ2-5
TGTGCCAGCAGCTCTACCGACAGGGGGAAGAGAGTAGGAGAGACCCAGTACTTC
CASSSTDRGKRVGETQYF
>13|NA|NA|TRBV10-3|TRBJ1-1
TGTGCCATCAGTGATGGGGGATTCACTGAAGCTTTCTTT
CAISDGGFTEAFF
>17|NA|TRBD2|TRBV28|TRBJ2-3
TGTGCCAGCAGTTTAGGTTGGGTAGCGGGAGGGCTAGATACGCAGTATTTT
CASSLGWVAGGLDTQYF
>18|NA|TRBD2|TRBV4-1|TRBJ2-7
TGCGCCAGCAGCCAAGATCGGGGAGCGGGAGGGCGGGCCTACGAGCAGTACTTC
CASSQDRGAGGRAYEQYF
>13|few|NA|TRBV6-1|TRBJ1-2
TGTGCCAGCAGAGAGGGACGGAACTATGGCTACACCTTC
CASREGRNYGYTF
>15|NA|NA|TRBV7-9|TRBJ2-5
TGTGCCAGCAGCCTTTTCGGGGGTTGGGGAGAGACCCAGTACTTC
CASSLFGGWGETQYF
>13|NA|NA|TRBV27|TRBJ2-7
TGTGCCAGCAGAGTACTAGATCAAAACGAGCAGTACTTC
CASRVLDQNEQYF
>13|NA|TRBD1|TRBV30|TRBJ1-2
TGTGCCTCCACCCCCGCAGGGGGCGATGGCTACACCTTC
CASTPAGGDGYTF